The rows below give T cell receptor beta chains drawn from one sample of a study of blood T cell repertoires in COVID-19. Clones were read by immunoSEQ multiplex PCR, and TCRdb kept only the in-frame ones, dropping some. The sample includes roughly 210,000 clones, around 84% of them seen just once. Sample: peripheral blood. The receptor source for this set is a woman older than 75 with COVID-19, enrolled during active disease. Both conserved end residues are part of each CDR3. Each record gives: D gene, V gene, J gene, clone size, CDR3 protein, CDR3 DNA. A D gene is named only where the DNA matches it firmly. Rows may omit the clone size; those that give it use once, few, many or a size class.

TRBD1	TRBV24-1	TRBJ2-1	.	CATSDLGSGTGRNEQFF	TGTGCCACCAGTGATTTGGGCTCCGGGACAGGGAGGAATGAGCAGTTCTTC
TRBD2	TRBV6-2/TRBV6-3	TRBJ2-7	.	CASSYAAGGPYEQYF	TGTGCCAGCAGTTATGCGGCGGGGGGACCCTACGAGCAGTACTTC
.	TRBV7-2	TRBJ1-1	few	CASSLVVGGGGAFF	TGTGCCAGCAGCTTAGTAGTAGGCGGGGGGGGAGCTTTCTTT
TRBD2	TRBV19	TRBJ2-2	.	CASSIGTINTGELFF	TGTGCCAGTAGTATCGGGACTATAAACACCGGGGAGCTGTTTTTT
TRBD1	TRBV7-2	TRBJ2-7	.	CASSTRTGGVYEQYF	TGTGCCAGCAGCACCCGGACAGGGGGAGTCTACGAGCAGTACTTC
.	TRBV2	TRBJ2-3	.	CASRTGSDTQYF	TGTGCCAGCAGGACAGGATCAGATACGCAGTATTTT
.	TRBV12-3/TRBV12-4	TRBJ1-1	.	CASSSTRNTEAFF	TGTGCCAGCAGTTCAACACGAAACACTGAAGCTTTCTTT
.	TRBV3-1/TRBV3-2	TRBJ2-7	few	CASSHYNSYEQYF	TGTGCCAGCAGCCATTACAACTCCTACGAGCAGTACTTC
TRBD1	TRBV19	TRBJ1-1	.	CASSMGQEETEAFF	TGTGCCAGTAGTATGGGACAGGAAGAAACTGAAGCTTTCTTT
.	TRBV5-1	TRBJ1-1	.	CASSFSGVDAFF	TGCGCCAGCAGCTTTTCAGGGGTCGACGCTTTCTTT
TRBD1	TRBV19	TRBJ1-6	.	CASRAGTENSPLHF	TGTGCCAGTAGAGCCGGGACAGAAAATTCACCCCTCCACTTT
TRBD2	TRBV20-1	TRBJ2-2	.	CSASSLAGGNTGELFF	TGCAGTGCTAGTAGCCTAGCGGGGGGAAACACCGGGGAGCTGTTTTTT
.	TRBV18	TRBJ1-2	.	CASSPLRGGGNYGYTF	TGTGCCAGCTCACCGCTGCGTGGGGGGGGAAACTATGGCTACACCTTC
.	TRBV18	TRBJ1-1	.	CASSLSWQKNTEAFF	TGTGCCAGCTCACTATCTTGGCAGAAGAACACTGAAGCTTTCTTT
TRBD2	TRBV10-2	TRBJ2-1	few	CASRNSTSGGAHEQFF	TGCGCCAGCAGGAACTCTACTAGCGGGGGGGCCCATGAGCAGTTCTTC
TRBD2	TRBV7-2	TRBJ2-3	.	CASSLGRAGGASTDTQYF	TGTGCCAGCAGCTTAGGGCGAGCGGGGGGAGCTAGCACAGATACGCAGTATTTT
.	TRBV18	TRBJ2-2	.	CASSPDLLTGELFF	TGTGCCAGCTCACCGGACTTACTCACCGGGGAGCTGTTTTTT
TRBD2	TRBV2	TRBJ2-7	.	CASSVGRGGEQYF	TGTGCCAGCAGTGTGGGGCGGGGGGGCGAGCAGTACTTC
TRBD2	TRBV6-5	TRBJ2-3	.	CASSYSGGRADTQYF	TGTGCCAGCAGTTACTCCGGGGGGAGGGCAGATACGCAGTATTTT
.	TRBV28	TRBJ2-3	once	CASSFATVRTDTQYF	TGTGCCAGCAGTTTTGCGACAGTCCGCACAGATACGCAGTATTTT
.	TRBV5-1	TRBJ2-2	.	CASSLATTGTGELFF	TGCGCCAGCAGCTTAGCGACGACAGGTACCGGGGAGCTGTTTTTT
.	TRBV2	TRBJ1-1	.	CASRDRWNTEAFF	TGTGCCAGCAGGGACAGATGGAACACTGAAGCTTTCTTT
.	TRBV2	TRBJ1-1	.	CASNLRGNTEAFF	TGTGCCAGCAATTTAAGGGGGAATACTGAAGCTTTCTTT
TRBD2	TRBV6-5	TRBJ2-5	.	CASRGSGGQETQYF	TGTGCCAGCAGGGGTAGCGGGGGACAAGAGACCCAGTACTTC
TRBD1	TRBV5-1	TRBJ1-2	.	CASSMDRGEGGYTF	TGCGCCAGCAGCATGGACAGGGGAGAAGGTGGCTACACCTTC
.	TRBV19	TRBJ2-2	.	CASSIDWSEGFTGELFF	TGTGCCAGTAGTATAGATTGGTCGGAGGGATTCACCGGGGAGCTGTTTTTT
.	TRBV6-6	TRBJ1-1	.	CASSYLTDSEAFF	TGTGCCAGCAGTTACTTGACAGATTCGGAAGCTTTCTTT
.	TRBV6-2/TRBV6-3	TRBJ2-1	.	CASSYEGAKNNEQFF	TGTGCCAGCAGTTACGAAGGGGCAAAGAACAATGAGCAGTTCTTC
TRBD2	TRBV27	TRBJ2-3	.	CASSLGLAGVTDTQYF	TGTGCCAGCAGTTTAGGTCTGGCGGGGGTCACAGATACGCAGTATTTT
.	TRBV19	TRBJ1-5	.	CASSIVGTLGYSNQPQHF	TGTGCCAGTAGTATAGTTGGCACCCTAGGATATAGCAATCAGCCCCAGCATTTT
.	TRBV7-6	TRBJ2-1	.	CASSFHGIEQFF	TGTGCCAGCAGCTTTCACGGGATAGAGCAGTTCTTC
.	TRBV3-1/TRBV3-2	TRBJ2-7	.	CASSQEINYEQYF	TGTGCCAGCAGCCAAGAAATTAACTACGAGCAGTACTTC
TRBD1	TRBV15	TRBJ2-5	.	CATSGRQGARETQYF	TGTGCCACCAGCGGCAGACAGGGGGCGCGTGAGACCCAGTACTTC
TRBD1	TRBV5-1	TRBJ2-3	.	CASSGTGGPPDTQYF	TGCGCCAGCAGCGGGACAGGGGGTCCCCCAGATACGCAGTATTTT
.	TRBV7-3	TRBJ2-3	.	CASSDDLYTQYF	TGTGCCAGCAGCGACGACTTGTATACGCAGTATTTT
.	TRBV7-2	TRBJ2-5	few	CASSLMAGKETQYF	TGTGCCAGCAGCTTAATGGCGGGGAAAGAGACCCAGTACTTC
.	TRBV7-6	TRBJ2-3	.	CASSPPRGTDTQYF	TGTGCCAGCAGCCCCCCGAGAGGCACAGATACGCAGTATTTT
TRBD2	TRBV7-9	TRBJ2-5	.	CASSRGSGGAETQYF	TGTGCCAGCAGTCGCGGTAGCGGGGGGGCTGAGACCCAGTACTTC
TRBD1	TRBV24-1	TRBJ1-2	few	CATSDLTGGRYGYTF	TGTGCCACCAGTGATTTGACAGGGGGTCGGTATGGCTACACCTTC
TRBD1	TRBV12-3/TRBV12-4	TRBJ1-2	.	CASSLDDRDGYTF	TGTGCCAGCAGCCTTGATGACAGGGACGGCTACACCTTC
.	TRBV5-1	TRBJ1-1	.	CASSFGGGTEAFF	TGCGCCAGCAGCTTCGGGGGTGGAACTGAAGCTTTCTTT